What follows are 22 T cell receptor beta chains derived from one specimen sequenced in a study of blood T cell repertoires in COVID-19. Only in-frame clones appear in the TCRdb table, and some are missing; sequencing was by immunoSEQ multiplex PCR. The sample lists 130,000 to 150,000 clones; under 90% were seen once. The sequencing input was peripheral blood. All receptors derive from a human donor in a cohort sampled during active COVID-19.

The V call is TRBV5-4, the J call TRBJ1-3, with TRBD1 identical over 7 bases. Germline CDR1 and CDR2: SGHNT and YYREEE (reference sequence). V gave up 3 bases and J gave up 0 bases; unmatched junction bases: 3. The CDR3 totals 15 residues. CDR3 DNA: TGTGCCAGCAGCTACGACAGGGTCTCTGGAAACACCATATATTTT. Translation: CASSYDRVSGNTIYF.

The gene calls are TRBV11-2 and TRBJ1-1; D is unresolved. The CDR3 has 14 amino acids. Germline CDR1 SGHAT, CDR2 FQNNGV. V lost 1 base to trimming and J lost 6 bases, with 12 bases between them. The CDR3 sequence: CASSLVVSIPEAFF. DNA for the CDR3: TGTGCCAGCAGCTTAGTAGTGTCCATCCCTGAAGCTTTCTTT.

The chain couples TRBV3-1 (or the pseudogene TRBV3-2) to TRBJ2-1, with TRBD2 matching 16 bases. V lost 1 base, J lost 5 bases, and 2 bases stayed unmatched. Looked up from germline, CDR1 is LGHDT and CDR2 is YNNKEL (reference sequence). The CDR3 has 17 amino acids. CDR3: CASSQAGLAGGHNEQFF. CDR3 bases: TGTGCCAGCAGCCAAGCGGGACTAGCGGGGGGGCACAATGAGCAGTTCTTC.

The chain recombines TRBV5-1 with TRBJ1-6; 9 bases map to TRBD1. The V gene end was trimmed by 4 bases and the J gene end by 13 bases; junction bases not matched to a gene: 12. The CDR3 is made up of 15 amino acids. CDR1 SGHRS and CDR2 YFSETQ come from the germline V gene. The CDR3 here is CASSTGQGRVQPLHF. CDR3 bases: TGCGCCAGCAGCACTGGACAGGGGAGGGTTCAGCCCCTCCACTTT.

The chain is built from TRBV6-5 and TRBJ1-4; TRBD1 aligns across 10 bases. The CDR3 runs to 15 residues. V lost 0 bases and J lost 8; bases outside the gene matches: 3. Germline-derived CDR1 and CDR2 are MNHEY and SVGAGI. In nucleotides, the CDR3 is TGTGCCAGCAGTTACTCAAGGACAGGGGGAGAAAAACTGTTTTTT. This codes for CASSYSRTGGEKLFF.

This clone was recorded only once. V is TRBV11-1 and J is TRBJ1-4; D not resolved. Germline V CDR1 and CDR2: SGHAT, FQDESV (reference sequence). The CDR3 has 15 amino acids. Trimming took 2 bases from V and 3 from J, leaving 10 bases between them. The DNA of the CDR3 is TGTGCCAGCAGCTTAAACGGAGGGCCTAATGAAAAACTGTTTTTT. It codes for CASSLNGGPNEKLFF.

The chain recombines TRBV7-2 with TRBJ2-5; D ambiguous. CDR3 size: 15 residues. Germline CDR1 SGHTA, CDR2 FQGNSA. Trimming removed 7 bases from V and 4 bases from J, with 19 bases in between. The CDR3 bases are TGTGCCAGCACCCCCTCCGGTCCGCTCCTAGAGACCCAGTACTTC. Its protein product is CASTPSGPLLETQYF.

V is TRBV9 and J is TRBJ2-3; D perhaps matches TRBD1 (5 bases). Trimming left V 0 bases short and J 3 bases short, with 14 bases between. The CDR3 has 16 residues. Germline V gives CDR1 SGDLS, CDR2 YYNGEE. The CDR3 here is CASSVDRTAGTDTQYF. As DNA, the CDR3 is TGTGCCAGCAGCGTAGACAGGACCGCCGGGACAGATACGCAGTATTTT.

V usage is TRBV6-1 and J usage is TRBJ1-6; D ambiguous. The CDR3 totals 16 residues. CDR1 MNHNS and CDR2 SASEGT come from the germline V gene. The V and J ends lost 1 base and 5 bases respectively, with 12 bases between them. For the CDR3, the DNA is TGTGCCAGCAGTGAAGGAGGCAGCCTTGATAATTCACCCCTCCACTTT. It is translated as CASSEGGSLDNSPLHF.

The rearrangement links TRBV19 to TRBJ1-2; 8 bases align to TRBD1. Germline-derived CDR1 and CDR2 are LNHDA and SQIVND (reference sequence). The CDR3 runs 11 residues. The V segment lost 6 bases and the J segment 6 bases; nucleotides outside the gene matches: 0. This chain's CDR3 is CASRTGDGYTF. The CDR3 bases are TGTGCCAGTAGGACAGGGGATGGCTACACCTTC.

J is TRBJ2-7 and V is TRBV18, with D possibly TRBD1 on 6 matching bases. The CDR3 runs 17 residues. Germline V CDR1 and CDR2: KGHSH, LQKENI. The V end lost 6 bases, the J end lost 6 bases, and 27 bases lay between the germline ends. As DNA, the CDR3 is TGTGCCAGCTCCCTGGGGAAGGGTACAGGGACGTCCGCCGAGCAGTACTTC. It encodes CASSLGKGTGTSAEQYF.

The chain carries TRBV23-1 and TRBJ1-5, with TRBD1 identical over 8 bases. TRBV23-1 is an ORF; its function is uncertain. With V trimmed by 4 bases and J by 1 base, 15 bases remained unmatched. This CDR3 contains 19 residues. The CDR3 nucleotides are TGCGCCAGCAGTCGCGGACAGGGCGACGGAGCGATAAGCAATCAGCCCCAGCATTTT. It is translated as CASSRGQGDGAISNQPQHF.

The rearrangement joins TRBV5-6 to TRBJ1-4; no firm D call. Trimming removed 0 bases from V and 8 bases from J, with 11 bases in between. The germline gives CDR1 SGHDT, CDR2 YYEEEE. This CDR3 comprises 14 residues. The CDR3 coding sequence is TGTGCCAGCAGCTTGGCGGGGATTCGGGAAAAACTGTTTTTT. This gives the protein CASSLAGIREKLFF.

The chain carries TRBV5-1 and TRBJ2-7, with D perhaps TRBD2 (6 bases). V was cut by 0 bases and J by 0 bases, with 10 bases left in between. Per the germline V gene, CDR1 is SGHRS and CDR2 is YFSETQ. CDR3 length: 15 amino acids. The CDR3 reads CASSLDGRSSYEQYF. The CDR3 DNA follows: TGCGCCAGCAGCTTGGACGGGAGATCCTCCTACGAGCAGTACTTC.

The chain couples TRBV5-1 to TRBJ2-3; 7 bases are shared with TRBD2. This CDR3 has 14 amino acids. V was pared by 7 bases and J by 2 bases, with 7 bases of the junction left unmatched. The germline gives CDR1 SGHRS, CDR2 YFSETQ. In DNA, the CDR3 is TGCGCCAGCTGGGCGGGGGTTTCCACAGATACGCAGTATTTT. It encodes CASWAGVSTDTQYF.

This chain joins TRBV9 and TRBJ1-4; 8 bases line up with TRBD1. V was pared by 3 bases and J by 7 bases, with 5 bases of the junction left unmatched. This CDR3 is 14 amino acids long. Germline CDR1 SGDLS, CDR2 YYNGEE. CDR3 region: CASSARDRSEKLFF. The DNA of the CDR3 is TGTGCCAGCAGCGCCCGGGACAGGAGTGAAAAACTGTTTTTT.

Written as DNA, the CDR3 is TGTGCCAGCAGTCTCAGGGGGCGGCAGCCCCAGCATTTT. Protein product: CASSLRGRQPQHF. V usage is TRBV12-3 or TRBV12-4 and J usage is TRBJ1-5; the match to TRBD1 covers 8 bases. Trimming at V came to 5 bases and at J to 7 bases, leaving 4 bases not matched to a gene. The CDR3 is 13 residues long.

The rearrangement links TRBV11-2 to TRBJ1-3; D may be TRBD1 (6 bases). This CDR3 region has 14 residues. In germline, CDR1 is SGHAT, CDR2 FQNNGV. V gave up 3 bases and J gave up 2 bases, with 8 bases separating them. CDR3 sequence: CASSFTGPGNTIYF. The CDR3 DNA is TGTGCCAGCAGCTTTACAGGGCCTGGAAACACCATATATTTT.

The V gene is TRBV7-2, the J gene TRBJ2-5, with a possible D match to TRBD2 (5 bases). Trimming took off 5 bases at V and 2 bases at J, with 12 bases between the two ends. CDR1 is SGHTA and CDR2 is FQGNSA in the germline V gene. The CDR3 sequence is 14 residues long. The CDR3 loop is CASSPRTGQETQYF. The CDR3 DNA follows: TGTGCCAGCAGCCCCCGGACGGGACAAGAGACCCAGTACTTC.

This chain uses TRBV18 with TRBJ1-4; 8 bases map to TRBD1. The CDR3 sequence is 13 residues long. V lost 3 bases, J lost 8 bases, and 2 bases stayed unmatched. The germline V gene encodes CDR1 KGHSH and CDR2 LQKENI. The CDR3 DNA reads TGTGCCAGCTCACCTCGGACAGGGGAAAAACTGTTTTTT. Its translation is CASSPRTGEKLFF. Using reference TRBV18 and TRBJ1-4 for the parts outside the CDR3, the full variable domain is NAGVMQNPRHLVRRRGQEARLRCSPMKGHSHVYWYRQLPEEGLKFMVYLQKENIIDESGMPKERFSAEFPKEGPSILRIQQVVRGDSAAYFCASSPRTGEKLFFGSGTQLSVL.

This rearrangement joins TRBV7-9 to TRBJ1-3; D gene unclear. Germline V gene sequence: CDR1 SEHNR, CDR2 FQNEAQ (reference sequence). The CDR3 contains 15 residues. V was shortened by 0 bases and J by 4 bases, with 10 bases between the two germline ends. The CDR3 spells CASSLAAAGGNTIYF. The CDR3 DNA is TGTGCCAGCAGCTTAGCAGCCGCGGGGGGAAACACCATATATTTT.

The chain recombines TRBV28 with TRBJ2-7, with D perhaps TRBD2 (5 bases). Looked up from germline, CDR1 is MDHEN and CDR2 is SYDVKM. With 7 bases removed from V and 5 bases from J, the gap between germline ends came to 18 bases. The CDR3 consists of 14 residues. CDR3 DNA: TGTGCCAGCACGGGCAGACCGACGCGGGACGAGCAGTACTTC. Translation: CASTGRPTRDEQYF.